The clone carrying this T cell receptor (beta chain) came up a few times. Its antigen is not identified. The sample comes from a study of beta chain features in type 1 diabetes. Background on the study: On cell yields, gender and age, patients and healthy donors were similar.

Stem cell-like memory, regulatory, central memory and naive CD4+ cells were sorted via CD45RO/CCR7/CD25/CD127/CD95/CD27. The J segment lost 3 bases and the V segment lost 5 bases, leaving 6 bases of the junction unmatched. The CDR3 has 16 amino acids. Germline V CDR1 and CDR2: MNHEY, SMNVEV (reference sequence). Expressed TCRB transcripts were sequenced, since all the RNA that had been isolated was reverse transcribed. Sequencing used immunoSEQ multiplex PCR; TCRdb keeps in-frame clones, though not all of them. The sample consists of hundreds of thousands of clones, 14% of them appearing once. Study-wide results and caveats: Small HLA sub-analyses could not settle whether HLA shapes TCRB rearrangement.

The TCR comes from a man under 40 in good health. The sequencing sample was made of central memory CD4+ T cells from blood. This rearrangement joins TRBV27 to TRBJ2-6; 8 bases are a match to TRBD2. This CDR3 is CASSPAGGGGANVLTF. The CDR3 DNA follows: TGTGCCAGCAGTCCGGCGGGGGGTGGTGGGGCCAACGTCCTGACTTTC.